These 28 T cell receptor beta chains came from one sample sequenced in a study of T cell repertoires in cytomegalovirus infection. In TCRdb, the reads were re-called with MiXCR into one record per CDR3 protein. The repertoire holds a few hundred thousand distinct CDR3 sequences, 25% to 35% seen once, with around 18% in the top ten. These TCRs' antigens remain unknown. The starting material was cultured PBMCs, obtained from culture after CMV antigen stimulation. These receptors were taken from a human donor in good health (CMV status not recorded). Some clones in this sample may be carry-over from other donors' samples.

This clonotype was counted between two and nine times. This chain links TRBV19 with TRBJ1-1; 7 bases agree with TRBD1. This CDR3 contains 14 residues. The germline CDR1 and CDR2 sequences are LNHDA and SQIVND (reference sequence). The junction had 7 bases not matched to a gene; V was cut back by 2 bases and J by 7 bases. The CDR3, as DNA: TGTGCCAGTAGTATACGGAGCAGGGGGAATGAAGCTTTCTTT. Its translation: CASSIRSRGNEAFF.

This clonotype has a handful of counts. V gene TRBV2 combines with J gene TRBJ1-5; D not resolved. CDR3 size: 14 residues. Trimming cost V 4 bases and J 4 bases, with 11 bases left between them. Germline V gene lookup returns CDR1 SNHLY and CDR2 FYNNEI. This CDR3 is CASSVEGANQPQHF. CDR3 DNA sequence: TGTGCCAGCAGTGTAGAGGGTGCTAATCAGCCCCAGCATTTT.

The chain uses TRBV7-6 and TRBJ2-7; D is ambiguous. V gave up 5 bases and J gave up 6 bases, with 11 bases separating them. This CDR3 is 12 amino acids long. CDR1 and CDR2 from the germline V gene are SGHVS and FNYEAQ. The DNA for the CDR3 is TGTGCCAGCAGCCTCCGACACGGCGAGCAGTACTTC. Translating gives CASSLRHGEQYF.

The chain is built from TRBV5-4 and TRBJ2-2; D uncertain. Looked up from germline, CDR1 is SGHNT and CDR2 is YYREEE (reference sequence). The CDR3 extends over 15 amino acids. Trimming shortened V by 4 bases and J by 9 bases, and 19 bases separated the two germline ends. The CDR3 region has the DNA TGTGCCAGCAGCAGCCTGAGTGGACGTGGAAGGGAGCTGTTTTTT. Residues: CASSSLSGRGRELFF.

Here the CDR3 reads CASSSSVNSYEQYF. The CDR3 nucleotides are TGTGCCAGCAGTTCTAGCGTTAACTCCTACGAGCAGTACTTC. V usage is TRBV7-6 and J usage is TRBJ2-7, with D possibly TRBD2 on 6 matching bases. V dropped 6 bases and J dropped 0 bases, with 12 bases sitting between them. The CDR3 covers 14 residues. Germline loops: CDR1 SGHVS, CDR2 FNYEAQ.

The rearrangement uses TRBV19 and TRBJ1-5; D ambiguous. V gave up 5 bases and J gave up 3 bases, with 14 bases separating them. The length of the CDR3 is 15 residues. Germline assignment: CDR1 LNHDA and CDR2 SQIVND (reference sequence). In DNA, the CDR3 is TGTGCCAGTAGTCCATACCCCGAACTCAATCAGCCCCAGCATTTT. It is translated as CASSPYPELNQPQHF.

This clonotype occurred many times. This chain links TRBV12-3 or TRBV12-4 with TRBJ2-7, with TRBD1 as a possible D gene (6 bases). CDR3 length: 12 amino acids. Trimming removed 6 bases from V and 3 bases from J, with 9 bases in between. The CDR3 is CASSLQGYEQYF. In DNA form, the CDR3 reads TGTGCCAGCAGCTTACAGGGCTACGAGCAGTACTTC.

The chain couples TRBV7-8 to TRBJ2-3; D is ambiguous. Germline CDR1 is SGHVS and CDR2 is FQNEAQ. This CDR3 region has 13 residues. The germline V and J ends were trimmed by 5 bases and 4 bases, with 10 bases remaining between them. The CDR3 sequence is CASSPIVSDTQYF. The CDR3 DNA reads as TGTGCCAGCAGCCCTATAGTCTCAGATACGCAGTATTTT.

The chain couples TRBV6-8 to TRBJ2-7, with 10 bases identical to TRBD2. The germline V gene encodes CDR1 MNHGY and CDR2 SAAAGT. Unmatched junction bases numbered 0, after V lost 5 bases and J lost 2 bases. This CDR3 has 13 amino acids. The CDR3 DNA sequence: TGTGCCAGCAGTAGCGGGAGGGCCTACGAGCAGTACTTC. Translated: CASSSGRAYEQYF.

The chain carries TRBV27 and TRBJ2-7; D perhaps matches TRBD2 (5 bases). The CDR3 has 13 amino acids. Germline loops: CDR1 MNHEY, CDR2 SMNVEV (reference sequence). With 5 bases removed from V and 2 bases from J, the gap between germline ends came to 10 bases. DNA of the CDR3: TGTGCCAGCAGTCACGGGAACACCTACGAGCAGTACTTC. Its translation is CASSHGNTYEQYF.

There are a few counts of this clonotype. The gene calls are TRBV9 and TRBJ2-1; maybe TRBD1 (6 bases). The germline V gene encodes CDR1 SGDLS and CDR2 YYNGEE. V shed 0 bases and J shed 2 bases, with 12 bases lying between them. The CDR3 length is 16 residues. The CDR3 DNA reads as TGTGCCAGCAGCGTAGTATCGCAGGGGCCCTACAATGAGCAGTTCTTC. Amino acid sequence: CASSVVSQGPYNEQFF.

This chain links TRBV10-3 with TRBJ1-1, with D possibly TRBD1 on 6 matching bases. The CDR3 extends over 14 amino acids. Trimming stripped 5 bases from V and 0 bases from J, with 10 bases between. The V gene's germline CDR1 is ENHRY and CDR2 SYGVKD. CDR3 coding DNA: TGTGCCATCAGTACGACAGGAATGAACACTGAAGCTTTCTTT. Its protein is CAISTTGMNTEAFF.

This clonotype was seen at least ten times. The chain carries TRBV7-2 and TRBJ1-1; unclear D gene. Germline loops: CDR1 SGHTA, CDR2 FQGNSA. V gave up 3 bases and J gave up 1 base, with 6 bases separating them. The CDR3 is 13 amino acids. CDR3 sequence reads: CASSLWGNTEAFF. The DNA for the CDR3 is TGTGCCAGCAGCTTGTGGGGGAACACTGAAGCTTTCTTT.

In nucleotides, the CDR3 is TGTGCCAGCAGTGAAGCACGACAGCGCTACGAGCAGTACTTC. Protein product: CASSEARQRYEQYF. The rearrangement joins TRBV2 to TRBJ2-7, with a tentative D call TRBD1 (5 bases). The CDR3 consists of 14 residues. The V end lost 0 bases, the J end lost 3 bases, and 9 bases lay between the germline ends. Germline V gives CDR1 SNHLY, CDR2 FYNNEI. Filled out from reference TRBV2 and TRBJ2-7, the complete variable domain reads EPEVTQTPSHQVTQMGQEVILRCVPISNHLYFYWYRQILGQKVEFLVSFYNNEISEKSEIFDDQFSVERPDGSNFTLKIRSTKLEDSAMYFCASSEARQRYEQYFGPGTRLTVT.

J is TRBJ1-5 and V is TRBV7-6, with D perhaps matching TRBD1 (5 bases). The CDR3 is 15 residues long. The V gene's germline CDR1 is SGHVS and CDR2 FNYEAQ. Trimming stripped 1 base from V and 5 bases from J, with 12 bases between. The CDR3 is CASSLDGRDDQPQHF. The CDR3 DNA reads TGTGCCAGCAGCTTAGATGGCCGGGACGATCAGCCCCAGCATTTT.

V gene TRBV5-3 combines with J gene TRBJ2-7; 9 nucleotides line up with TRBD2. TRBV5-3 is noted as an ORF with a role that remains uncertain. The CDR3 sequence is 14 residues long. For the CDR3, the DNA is TGTGCCAGCAGCTTGGGGGAGACTAGCGGCGAGCAGTACGTC. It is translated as CASSLGETSGEQYV.

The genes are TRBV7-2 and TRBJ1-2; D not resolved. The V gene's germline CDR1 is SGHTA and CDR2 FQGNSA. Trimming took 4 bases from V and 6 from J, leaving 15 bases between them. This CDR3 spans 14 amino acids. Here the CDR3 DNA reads TGTGCCAGCAGCTCACACCGGACGGCAGATGGCTACACCTTC. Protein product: CASSSHRTADGYTF.

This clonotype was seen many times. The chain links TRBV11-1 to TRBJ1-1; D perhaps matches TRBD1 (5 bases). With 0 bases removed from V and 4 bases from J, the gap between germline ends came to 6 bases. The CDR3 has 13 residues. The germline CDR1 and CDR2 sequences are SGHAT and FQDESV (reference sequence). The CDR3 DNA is TGTGCCAGCAGCTTAGCAGGGGCCACTGAAGCTTTCTTT. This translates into CASSLAGATEAFF.

Here the CDR3 reads CATLTGLSGNTIYF. CDR3 DNA sequence: TGTGCCACCTTAACAGGACTCTCTGGAAACACCATATATTTT. The V gene is TRBV10-3, the J gene TRBJ1-3, with D perhaps TRBD1 (5 bases). Trimming removed 10 bases at V and 0 bases at J, with 13 bases between. Germline V gives CDR1 ENHRY, CDR2 SYGVKD. The CDR3 has 14 amino acids.

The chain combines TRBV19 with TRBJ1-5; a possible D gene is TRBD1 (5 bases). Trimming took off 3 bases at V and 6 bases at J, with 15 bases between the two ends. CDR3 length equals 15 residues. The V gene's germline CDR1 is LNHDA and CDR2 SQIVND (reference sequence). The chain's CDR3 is CASSISTGLGQPQHF. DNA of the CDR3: TGTGCCAGTAGTATCTCTACAGGCCTGGGTCAGCCCCAGCATTTT. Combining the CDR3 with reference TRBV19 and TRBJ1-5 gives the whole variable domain DGGITQSPKYLFRKEGQNVTLSCEQNLNHDAMYWYRQDPGQGLRLIYYSQIVNDFQKGDIAEGYSVSREKKESFPLTVTSAQKNPTAFYLCASSISTGLGQPQHFGDGTRLSIL.

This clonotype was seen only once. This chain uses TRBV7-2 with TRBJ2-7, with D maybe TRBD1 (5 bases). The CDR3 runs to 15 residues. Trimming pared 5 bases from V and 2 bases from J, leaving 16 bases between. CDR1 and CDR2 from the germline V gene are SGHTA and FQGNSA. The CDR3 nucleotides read TGTGCCAGCAGCCCAGGGCCCGGGCGGACCTACGAGCAGTACTTC. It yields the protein CASSPGPGRTYEQYF.

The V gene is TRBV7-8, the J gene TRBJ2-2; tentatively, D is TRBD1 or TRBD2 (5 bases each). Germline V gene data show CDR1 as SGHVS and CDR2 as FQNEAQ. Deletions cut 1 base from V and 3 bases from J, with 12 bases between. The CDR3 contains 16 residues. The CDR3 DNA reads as TGTGCCAGCAGCTTAGGCGGATGGGGGTACACCGGGGAGCTGTTTTTT. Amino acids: CASSLGGWGYTGELFF.

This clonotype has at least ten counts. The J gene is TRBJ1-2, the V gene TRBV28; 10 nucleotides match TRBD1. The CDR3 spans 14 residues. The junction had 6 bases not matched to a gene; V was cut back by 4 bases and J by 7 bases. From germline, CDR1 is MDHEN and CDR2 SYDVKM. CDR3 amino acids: CASSSGQGVGGYTF. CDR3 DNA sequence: TGTGCCAGCAGTTCCGGACAGGGGGTAGGTGGCTACACCTTC.

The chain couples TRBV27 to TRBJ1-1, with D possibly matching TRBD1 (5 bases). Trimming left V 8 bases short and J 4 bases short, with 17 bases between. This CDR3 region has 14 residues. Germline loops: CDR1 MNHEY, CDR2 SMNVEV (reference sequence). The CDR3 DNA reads TGTGCCAGCGTTCGTGCGGGACGGGTCACTGAAGCTTTCTTT. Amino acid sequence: CASVRAGRVTEAFF.

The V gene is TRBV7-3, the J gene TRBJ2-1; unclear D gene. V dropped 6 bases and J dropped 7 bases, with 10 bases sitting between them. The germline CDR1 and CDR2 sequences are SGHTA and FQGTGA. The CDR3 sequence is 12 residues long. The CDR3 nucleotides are TGTGCCAGCAGGGCAGGAGAGAATGAGCAGTTCTTC. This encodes CASRAGENEQFF. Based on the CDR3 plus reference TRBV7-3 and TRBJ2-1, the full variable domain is GAGVSQTPSNKVTEKGKYVELRCDPISGHTALYWYRQSLGQGPEFLIYFQGTGAADDSGLPNDRFFAVRPEGSVSTLKIQRTERGDSAVYLCASRAGENEQFFGPGTRLTVL.

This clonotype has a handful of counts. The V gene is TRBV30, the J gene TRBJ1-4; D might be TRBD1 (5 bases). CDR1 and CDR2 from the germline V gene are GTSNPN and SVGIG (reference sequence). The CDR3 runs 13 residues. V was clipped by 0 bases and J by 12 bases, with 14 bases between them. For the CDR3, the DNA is TGTGCCTGGAGTGTACAGATGAGGGGAGAACTGTTTTTT. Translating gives CAWSVQMRGELFF.

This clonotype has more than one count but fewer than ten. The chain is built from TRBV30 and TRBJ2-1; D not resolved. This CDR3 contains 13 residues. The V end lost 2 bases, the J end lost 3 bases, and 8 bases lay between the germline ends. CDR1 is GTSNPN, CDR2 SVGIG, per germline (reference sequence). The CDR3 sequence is CAWSRNLYNEQFF. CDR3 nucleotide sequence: TGTGCCTGGAGTCGGAATCTCTACAATGAGCAGTTCTTC.

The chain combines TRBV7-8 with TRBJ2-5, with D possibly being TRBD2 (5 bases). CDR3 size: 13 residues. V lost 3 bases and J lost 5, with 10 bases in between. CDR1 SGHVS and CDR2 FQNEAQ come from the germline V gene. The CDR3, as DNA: TGTGCCAGCAGCTTCCTCCGAGGGGAGACCCAGTACTTC. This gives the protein CASSFLRGETQYF.